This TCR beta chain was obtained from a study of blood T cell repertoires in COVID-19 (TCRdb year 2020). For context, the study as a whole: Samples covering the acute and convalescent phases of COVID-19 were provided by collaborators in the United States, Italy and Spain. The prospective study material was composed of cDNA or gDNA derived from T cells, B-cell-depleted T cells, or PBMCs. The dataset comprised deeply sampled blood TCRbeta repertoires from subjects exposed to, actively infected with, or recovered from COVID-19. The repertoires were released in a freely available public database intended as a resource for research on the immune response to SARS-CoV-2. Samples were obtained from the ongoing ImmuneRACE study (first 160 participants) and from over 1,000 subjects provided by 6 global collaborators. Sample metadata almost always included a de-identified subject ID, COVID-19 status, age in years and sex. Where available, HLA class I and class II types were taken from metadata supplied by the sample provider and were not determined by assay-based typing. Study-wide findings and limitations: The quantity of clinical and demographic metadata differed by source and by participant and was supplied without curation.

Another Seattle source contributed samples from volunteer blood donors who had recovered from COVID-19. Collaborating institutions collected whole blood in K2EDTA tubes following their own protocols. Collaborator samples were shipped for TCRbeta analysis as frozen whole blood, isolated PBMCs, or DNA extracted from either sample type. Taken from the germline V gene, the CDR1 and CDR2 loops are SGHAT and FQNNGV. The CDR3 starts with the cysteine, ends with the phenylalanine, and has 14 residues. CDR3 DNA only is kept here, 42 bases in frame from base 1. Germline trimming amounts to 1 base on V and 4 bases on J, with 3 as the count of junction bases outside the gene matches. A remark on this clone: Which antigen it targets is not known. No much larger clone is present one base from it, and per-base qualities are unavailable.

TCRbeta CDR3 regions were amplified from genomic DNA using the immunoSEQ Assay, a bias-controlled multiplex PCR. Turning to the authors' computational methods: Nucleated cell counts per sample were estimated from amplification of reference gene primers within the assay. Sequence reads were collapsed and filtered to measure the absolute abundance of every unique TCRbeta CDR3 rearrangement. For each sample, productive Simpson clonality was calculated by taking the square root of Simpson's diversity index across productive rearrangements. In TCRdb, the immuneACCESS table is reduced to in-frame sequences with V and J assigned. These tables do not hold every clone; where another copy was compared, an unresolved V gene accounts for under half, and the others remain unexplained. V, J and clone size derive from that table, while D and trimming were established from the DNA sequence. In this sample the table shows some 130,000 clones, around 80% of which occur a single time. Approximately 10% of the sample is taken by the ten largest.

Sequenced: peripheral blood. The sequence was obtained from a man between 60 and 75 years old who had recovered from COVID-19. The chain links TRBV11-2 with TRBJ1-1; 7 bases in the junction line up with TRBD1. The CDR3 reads CASSLVQGSTEAFF. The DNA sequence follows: TGTGCCAGCAGCTTAGTACAGGGGAGCACTGAAGCTTTCTTT.